This T cell receptor (beta chain) derives from a study of early T cells in non-severe SARS-CoV-2 infection. Study outcomes and limitations: VDJdb matching favored anti-spike CD8 responses, missing private and CD4 specificities.

The table lists this clonotype with many counts. The antigen is undetermined. Each single cDNA molecule received a unique molecular identifier. Each CDR3 protein is one row after TCRdb ran MiXCR on the 5' RACE reads. The table shows 40,000 or so distinct CDR3 sequences, with roughly 10% occurring only once. With V trimmed by 6 bases and J by 5 bases, 13 bases remained unmatched. This CDR3 has 17 amino acids. This receptor was identified in an adult who was a healthcare worker with PCR-confirmed SARS-CoV-2 infection or an uninfected control (not recorded which). The V gene is TRBV12-3 or TRBV12-4, the J gene TRBJ1-4; TRBD1 aligns across 9 bases. The sequenced sample was whole blood. This CDR3 reads CASRYYRGPRINEKLFF. CDR3 nucleotide sequence: TGTGCCAGCAGATACTACAGGGGGCCGCGAATAAATGAAAAACTGTTTTTT.